The entry that follows covers one T cell receptor (beta chain) sequence. The data belong to a study of blood T cells in healthy people across ages. PCR was performed a second time for 7 to 11 cycles using a sample-barcoded 5' primer and a J-beta primer mix. Using its own MiXCR run on the 5' RACE reads, TCRdb lists one record per CDR3 protein. The data contain roughly 1,500,000 distinct CDR3 sequences, around 36% of them singletons. The CDR3 consists of 15 residues. Unmatched junction bases numbered 14, after V lost 11 bases and J lost 4 bases. Peripheral blood samples of 9 to 10 milliliters were drawn from each donor.

The clonotype comes from a woman in her 30s in good health. The sequenced sample was blood. The chain is built from TRBV12-3 or TRBV12-4 and TRBJ1-2; 9 positions match TRBD1. Written as DNA, the CDR3 is TGTGCCGGCGGATTCGGACAGGGGCGCGGCTATGGCTACACCTTC. It is translated as CAGGFGQGRGYGYTF.